Sequencing of this T cell receptor beta chain was carried out in a study of shared clonotypes between healthy human individuals. Study-level results: Clonotype sharing among donors was thought likely to change with sequencing depth. When naive CD4 clonotypes were compared across a handful of donors, 4% to 5.5% were shared.

Splitting of CD4+ cells produced CD45RA+ naive and CD45RA-negative memory subsets. Sequencing used immunoSEQ multiplex PCR; TCRdb keeps in-frame clones, though not all of them. The table shows more than 850,000 clones, with around 78% occurring only once. The CDR3 covers 11 residues. The V gene lost 6 bases and the J gene lost 2 bases, with 4 bases spanning the gap. Germline lookup yields CDR1 MDHEN and CDR2 SYDVKM. With respect to this clone: What it recognizes is unknown. In the same sample, other DNA sequences code for this CDR3.

Source material: memory CD4+ T cells from PBMCs. Subset denoted: CD45RA-negative fraction. This sequence originates from a man aged 18 to 29 in good health. Some clones in this sample may be carry-over from other donors' samples. This chain links TRBV28 with TRBJ2-5, with unresolved D. DNA of the CDR3: TGTGCCAGCAGGATACAAGAGACCCAGTACTTC. Its protein is CASRIQETQYF.